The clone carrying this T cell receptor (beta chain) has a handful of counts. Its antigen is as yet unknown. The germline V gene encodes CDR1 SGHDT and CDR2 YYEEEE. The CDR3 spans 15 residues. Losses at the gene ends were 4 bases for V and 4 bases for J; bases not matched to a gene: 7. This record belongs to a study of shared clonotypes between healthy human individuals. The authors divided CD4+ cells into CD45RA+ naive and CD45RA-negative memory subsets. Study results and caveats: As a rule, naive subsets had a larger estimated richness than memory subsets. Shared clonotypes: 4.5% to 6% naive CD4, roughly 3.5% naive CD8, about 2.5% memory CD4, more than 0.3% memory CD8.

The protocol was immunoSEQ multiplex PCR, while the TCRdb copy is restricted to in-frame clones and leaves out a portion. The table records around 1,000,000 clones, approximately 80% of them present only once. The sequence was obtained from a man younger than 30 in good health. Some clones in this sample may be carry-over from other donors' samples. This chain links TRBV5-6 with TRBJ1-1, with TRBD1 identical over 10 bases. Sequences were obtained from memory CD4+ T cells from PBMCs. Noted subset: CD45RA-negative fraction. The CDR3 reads CASSRSTGGSTEAFF. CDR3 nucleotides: TGTGCCAGCAGCCGGTCGACAGGGGGCTCCACTGAAGCTTTCTTT.